The 27 T cell receptor beta chains below come from one sample, sequenced in a study of blood T cell repertoires in COVID-19. The table came from immunoSEQ multiplex PCR; TCRdb's copy has only in-frame clones and leaves some out. The sample lists roughly 100,000 clones, roughly nine tenths occurring once. Sequenced input: peripheral blood. Receptors were obtained from a human donor in a cohort sampled during active COVID-19.

V is TRBV5-1 and J is TRBJ2-7, with D perhaps matching TRBD2 (6 bases). The CDR3 contains 15 residues. Trimming stripped 4 bases from V and 6 bases from J, with 20 bases between. The germline V gene has CDR1 SGHRS and CDR2 YFSETQ. CDR3 loop: CASSPSAGLSPEQYF. CDR3 nucleotide sequence: TGCGCCAGCAGCCCCTCGGCGGGATTATCCCCCGAGCAGTACTTC.

The CDR3 nucleotides read TGTGCCAGCAGCCCCGCCGGGACAGGGGTTAATGAAAAACTGTTTTTT. This codes for CASSPAGTGVNEKLFF. The gene calls are TRBV5-6 and TRBJ1-4, with 10 bases matching TRBD1. This CDR3 contains 16 residues. Germline loops: CDR1 SGHDT, CDR2 YYEEEE. V dropped 4 bases and J dropped 4; count of bases not matched to a gene: 7.

This chain uses TRBV28 with TRBJ1-1; possible D gene TRBD1, 6 bases. V lost 8 bases to trimming and J lost 4 bases, with 17 bases between them. The CDR3 covers 14 residues. The germline V gene has CDR1 MDHEN and CDR2 SYDVKM. The CDR3 sequence: CASGGYGASTEAFF. The CDR3 nucleotides are TGTGCCAGCGGGGGCTATGGAGCGAGCACTGAAGCTTTCTTT.

CDR3 sequence: CASSSNQPGQPQHF. The CDR3 coding sequence is TGTGCCAGCAGCTCCAATCAACCAGGTCAGCCCCAGCATTTT. The gene calls are TRBV7-6 and TRBJ1-5; D uncertain. V was shortened by 4 bases and J by 6 bases, with 13 bases between the two germline ends. The CDR3 loop spans 14 amino acids. Germline lookup yields CDR1 SGHVS and CDR2 FNYEAQ.

The V and J genes are TRBV6-1 and TRBJ1-2; no clear D. This CDR3 is 14 amino acids long. Germline V gene data show CDR1 as MNHNS and CDR2 as SASEGT. Trimming left V 3 bases short and J 7 bases short, with 15 bases between. The CDR3 nucleotides are TGTGCCAGCAGTGACCCGGGGAGCCTTCGTGGCTACACCTTC. Protein product: CASSDPGSLRGYTF.

The chain links TRBV20-1 to TRBJ2-1; TRBD2 might be the D (5 bases). This CDR3 has 16 residues. Germline CDR1 reads DFQATT; CDR2 reads SNEGSKA (reference sequence). Trimming shortened V by 4 bases and J by 0 bases, and 16 bases separated the two germline ends. CDR3 DNA sequence: TGCAGTGCTACTGACCCTAGGAGGAGCTCCTACAATGAGCAGTTCTTC. Translation: CSATDPRRSSYNEQFF.

The chain links TRBV9 to TRBJ2-5; TRBD2 agrees at 9 bases. This CDR3 is built from 19 residues. Losses at the gene ends were 0 bases for V and 1 base for J; bases not matched to a gene: 13. In germline, CDR1 is SGDLS, CDR2 YYNGEE. The CDR3 DNA is TGTGCCAGCAGCGTAGGAAAGCTAGCGGGATCAATCATCCAAGAGACCCAGTACTTC. Amino acids: CASSVGKLAGSIIQETQYF.

This rearrangement joins TRBV5-1 to TRBJ1-4, with D uncertain. Germline V gives CDR1 SGHRS, CDR2 YFSETQ. The CDR3 is 16 residues long. The germline V and J ends were trimmed by 1 base and 0 bases, with 10 bases remaining between them. Here the CDR3 DNA reads TGCGCCAGCAGCTTGCGTCCGGGATCAACTAATGAAAAACTGTTTTTT. Its protein product is CASSLRPGSTNEKLFF.

This clone was picked up one time. The rearrangement links TRBV3-1 (or the pseudogene TRBV3-2) to TRBJ1-6; D may be TRBD1 (5 bases). CDR3 length equals 13 residues. V was clipped by 1 base and J by 9 bases, with 7 bases between them. CDR1 is LGHDT and CDR2 is YNNKEL in the germline V gene (reference sequence). In nucleotides, the CDR3 is TGTGCCAGCAGCCAAGGAAGGGGTTCACCCCTCCACTTT. This codes for CASSQGRGSPLHF.

This clone was seen once. V and J are TRBV30 and TRBJ1-5; D perhaps matches TRBD1 (6 bases). Trimming shortened V by 5 bases and J by 3 bases, and 11 bases separated the two germline ends. Germline CDR1 is GTSNPN and CDR2 is SVGIG (reference sequence). The CDR3 runs to 13 residues. CDR3 bases: TGTGCCTGGGCCACAGGGCCCAATCAGCCCCAGCATTTT. Protein sequence: CAWATGPNQPQHF.

This clone was observed once. The J gene is TRBJ2-3, the V gene TRBV25-1, with D possibly TRBD2 on 6 matching bases. V was shortened by 4 bases and J by 0 bases, with 11 bases between the two germline ends. The CDR3 spans 15 residues. From germline, CDR1 is MGHDK and CDR2 SYGVNS. CDR3 sequence: CASSGGGISTDTQYF. In DNA, the CDR3 is TGTGCCAGCAGTGGGGGCGGGATTAGCACAGATACGCAGTATTTT.

The rearrangement joins TRBV5-4 to TRBJ2-7, with 8 bases matching TRBD2. Germline CDR1 and CDR2: SGHNT and YYREEE (reference sequence). There are 14 residues in the CDR3. V was pared by 4 bases and J by 4 bases, with 7 bases of the junction left unmatched. The DNA for the CDR3 is TGTGCCAGCAGCGGGGCAAGCGGGAGTTACGAGCAGTACTTC. This gives the protein CASSGASGSYEQYF.

This clone showed up just once. CDR3 protein: CASSYTSGSYEQYF. In nucleotides, the CDR3 is TGTGCCAGCAGTTATACTAGCGGGAGCTACGAGCAGTACTTC. V and J are TRBV28 and TRBJ2-7, with TRBD2 matching 11 bases. The germline CDR1 and CDR2 sequences are MDHEN and SYDVKM. The CDR3 spans 14 residues. V trimming: 4 bases; J trimming: 3 bases; junction bases outside the gene matches: 2.

The rearrangement joins TRBV7-4 to TRBJ2-7; 10 bases map to TRBD1. The V segment lost 6 bases and the J segment 2 bases; nucleotides outside the gene matches: 10. CDR3 length equals 16 residues. Germline-derived CDR1 and CDR2 are SGHVT and SQSDAQ. In nucleotides, the CDR3 is TGTGCCAGCAGTAACGTGGGACAGGGGTTCACCTACGAGCAGTACTTC. This encodes CASSNVGQGFTYEQYF.

The V call is TRBV2, the J call TRBJ2-5, with D perhaps matching TRBD1 (6 bases). The CDR3 has 14 residues. Trimming shortened V by 7 bases and J by 0 bases, and 12 bases separated the two germline ends. CDR1 SNHLY and CDR2 FYNNEI come from the germline V gene. CDR3 in amino acids: CASKLTGDQETQYF. The CDR3 DNA reads as TGTGCCAGCAAGTTGACAGGCGACCAAGAGACCCAGTACTTC. Variable domain in full (rest from reference TRBV2 and TRBJ2-5): EPEVTQTPSHQVTQMGQEVILRCVPISNHLYFYWYRQILGQKVEFLVSFYNNEISEKSEIFDDQFSVERPDGSNFTLKIRSTKLEDSAMYFCASKLTGDQETQYFGPGTRLLVL.

The chain carries TRBV3-1 (or the pseudogene TRBV3-2) and TRBJ2-3; D is perhaps TRBD1 (6 bases). The CDR3 spans 15 residues. Trimming removed 1 base from V and 4 bases from J, with 12 bases in between. Germline V lookup: CDR1 LGHDT, CDR2 YNNKEL (reference sequence). The CDR3 region is CASSQVLTGSDTQYF. The CDR3 DNA is TGTGCCAGCAGCCAAGTTTTAACAGGGTCAGATACGCAGTATTTT.

This chain connects TRBV15 to TRBJ2-1; 9 bases agree with TRBD2. This CDR3 comprises 19 residues. Unmatched junction bases numbered 16, after V lost 0 bases and J lost 7 bases. Germline assignment: CDR1 LNHNV and CDR2 YYDKDF (reference sequence). The CDR3 region is CATSRDGLTERGAVNEQFF. CDR3 DNA sequence: TGTGCCACCAGCAGAGATGGTCTCACGGAGCGGGGGGCGGTTAATGAGCAGTTCTTC.

The V call is TRBV28, the J call TRBJ1-2; TRBD1 might be the D (5 bases). Germline V lookup: CDR1 MDHEN, CDR2 SYDVKM. The CDR3 has 12 amino acids. The V end lost 4 bases, the J end lost 8 bases, and 11 bases lay between the germline ends. CDR3 sequence (DNA): TGTGCCAGCAGTTACCGTCAGGGAGGCTACACCTTC. This gives the protein CASSYRQGGYTF.

The rearrangement uses TRBV7-8 and TRBJ2-5; no reliable D call. The CDR3 length is 16 residues. Trimming stripped 5 bases from V and 1 base from J, with 17 bases between. Germline V lookup: CDR1 SGHVS, CDR2 FQNEAQ. The CDR3, as DNA: TGTGCCAGCAGCCCGGTCAGACCTACAGTCCAAGAGACCCAGTACTTC. Its protein is CASSPVRPTVQETQYF. Filled out from reference TRBV7-8 and TRBJ2-5, the complete variable domain reads GAGVSQSPRYKVAKRGQDVALRCDPISGHVSLFWYQQALGQGPEFLTYFQNEAQLDKSGLPSDRFFAERPEGSVSTLKIQRTQQEDSAVYLCASSPVRPTVQETQYFGPGTRLLVL.

This clone came up a few times. The rearrangement links TRBV27 to TRBJ2-5, with 9 bases lining up with TRBD2. This CDR3 has 16 amino acids. The V and J ends lost 5 bases and 5 bases, in that order; junction bases with no gene match: 12. CDR1 MNHEY and CDR2 SMNVEV come from the germline V gene (reference sequence). In DNA, the CDR3 is TGTGCCAGCAGTCCATTAGCGGGGGCAGAGGTGGAGACCCAGTACTTC. Protein sequence: CASSPLAGAEVETQYF.

The chain couples TRBV19 to TRBJ2-1, with 9 positions matching TRBD1. V lost 5 bases to trimming and J lost 7 bases; unmatched junction nucleotides: 12. The CDR3 consists of 16 residues. CDR1 LNHDA and CDR2 SQIVND come from the germline V gene (reference sequence). The CDR3 region has the DNA TGTGCCAGTAGTGCCCCTCGGACAGGGGCGAGGAATGAGCAGTTCTTC. Protein sequence: CASSAPRTGARNEQFF.

V is TRBV7-9 and J is TRBJ2-3; possibly TRBD2 for D (6 bases). The germline gives CDR1 SEHNR, CDR2 FQNEAQ (reference sequence). The CDR3 covers 14 residues. Trimming left V 5 bases short and J 6 bases short, with 15 bases between. The CDR3 coding sequence is TGTGCCAGCAGCCCCGGGAGCCCAACGGATACGCAGTATTTT. Its translation is CASSPGSPTDTQYF.

The chain carries TRBV15 and TRBJ1-4; D perhaps matches TRBD1 (5 bases). The CDR3 is 16 residues long. Trimming pared 1 base from V and 2 bases from J, leaving 11 bases between. Germline CDR1 reads LNHNV; CDR2 reads YYDKDF (reference sequence). CDR3 in amino acids: CATSRVREATNEKLFF. The CDR3 DNA follows: TGTGCCACCAGCAGAGTCAGGGAAGCCACTAATGAAAAACTGTTTTTT.

This rearrangement joins TRBV7-2 to TRBJ2-1, with 8 bases matching TRBD2. V lost 7 bases and J lost 0; bases outside the gene matches: 5. In germline, CDR1 is SGHTA, CDR2 FQGNSA. There are 15 residues in the CDR3. Here the CDR3 reads CASNLSGGSYNEQFF. The CDR3 DNA is TGTGCCAGCAACCTAAGCGGGGGCTCCTACAATGAGCAGTTCTTC. The full variable domain, completed using reference TRBV7-2 and TRBJ2-1, is GAGVSQSPSNKVTEKGKDVELRCDPISGHTALYWYRQSLGQGLEFLIYFQGNSAPDKSGLPSDRFSAERTGGSVSTLTIQRTQQEDSAVYLCASNLSGGSYNEQFFGPGTRLTVL.

The V and J genes are TRBV6-2 or TRBV6-3 and TRBJ1-5, with TRBD1 matching 7 bases. The CDR3 extends over 15 amino acids. Germline V gene lookup returns CDR1 MNHEY and CDR2 SVGEGT. The J segment lost 0 bases and the V segment lost 6 bases, leaving 5 bases of the junction unmatched. The CDR3 nucleotides are TGTGCCAGCAGCTCCGGACAGGCTAGCAATCAGCCCCAGCATTTT. Translated, it gives CASSSGQASNQPQHF.

J is TRBJ1-2 and V is TRBV6-5; TRBD1 matches 9 bases. J was trimmed by 4 bases and V by 7 bases; bases with no gene match: 10. The CDR3 has 15 residues. Germline V gives CDR1 MNHEY, CDR2 SVGAGI. CDR3 in amino acids: CASTQRGQGLYGYTF. CDR3 bases: TGTGCCAGCACCCAGAGGGGACAGGGCCTCTATGGCTACACCTTC.

This clone came up once. This chain connects TRBV7-9 to TRBJ2-1; D perhaps matches TRBD2 (5 bases). Trimming stripped 1 base from V and 6 bases from J, with 7 bases between. Looked up from germline, CDR1 is SEHNR and CDR2 is FQNEAQ (reference sequence). The CDR3 is 13 residues long. The CDR3 here is CASSLGRVNEQFF. The CDR3 coding sequence is TGTGCCAGCAGCTTAGGGCGGGTCAATGAGCAGTTCTTC. Using reference TRBV7-9 and TRBJ2-1 for the parts outside the CDR3, the full variable domain is DTGVSQNPRHKITKRGQNVTFRCDPISEHNRLYWYRQTLGQGPEFLTYFQNEAQLEKSRLLSDRFSAERPKGSFSTLEIQRTEQGDSAMYLCASSLGRVNEQFFGPGTRLTVL.